This T cell receptor (beta chain) was obtained from a study of blood T cell repertoires in COVID-19. Under the authors' procedure: Amplifying reference gene primers gave estimates of nucleated cell counts. Generated by immunoSEQ multiplex PCR, the TCRdb table keeps only in-frame clones and is missing some. D and trimming were read from the DNA, whereas the V and J calls and clone size are those reported in that table. The sample lists around 20,000 clones, about 79% occurring once. This clonotype was sampled from a human donor in a cohort sampled during active COVID-19. Material: peripheral blood.

The DNA for the CDR3 is TGTGCCAGCAGTTTACGGAGCACAGATACGCAGTATTTT. As protein: CASSLRSTDTQYF. This chain joins TRBV12-3 or TRBV12-4 and TRBJ2-3; D is ambiguous. V shed 2 bases and J shed 0 bases, with 3 bases lying between them. This CDR3 has 13 residues.